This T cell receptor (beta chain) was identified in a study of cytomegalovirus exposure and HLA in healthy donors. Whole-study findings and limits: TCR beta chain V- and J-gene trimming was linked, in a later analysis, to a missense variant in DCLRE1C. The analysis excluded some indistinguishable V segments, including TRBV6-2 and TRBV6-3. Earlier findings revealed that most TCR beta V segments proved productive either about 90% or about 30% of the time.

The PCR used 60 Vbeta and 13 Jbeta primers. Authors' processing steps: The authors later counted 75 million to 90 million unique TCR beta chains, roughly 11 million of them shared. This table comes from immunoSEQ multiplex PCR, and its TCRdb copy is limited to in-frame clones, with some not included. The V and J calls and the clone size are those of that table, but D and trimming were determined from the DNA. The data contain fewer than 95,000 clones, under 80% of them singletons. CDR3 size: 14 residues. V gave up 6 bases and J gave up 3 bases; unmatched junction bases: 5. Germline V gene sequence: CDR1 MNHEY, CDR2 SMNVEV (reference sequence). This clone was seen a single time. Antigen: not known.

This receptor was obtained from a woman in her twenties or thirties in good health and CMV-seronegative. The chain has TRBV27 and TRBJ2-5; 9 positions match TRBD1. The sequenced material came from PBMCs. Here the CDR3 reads CASRQQGAKETQYF. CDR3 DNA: TGTGCCAGCAGGCAACAGGGGGCGAAAGAGACCCAGTACTTC.